The present TCR beta chain was sequenced within a study of blood T cell repertoires in COVID-19. In the study's own analysis: Reference gene primer amplification in the assay estimated nucleated cell counts. Method: immunoSEQ multiplex PCR; TCRdb's copy keeps in-frame clones and lacks some. V and J calls and clone size are as listed in that table; D and trimming were resolved from the DNA. The table shows some 19,000 clones, with about 79% occurring only once. After removal of 1 base from V and 7 bases from J, the junction contained 4 bases not matched to a gene. Germline-derived CDR1 and CDR2 are SGHTA and FQGNSA. CDR3 length: 15 amino acids.

Material: peripheral blood. This receptor was taken from a human donor in a cohort sampled during active COVID-19. The J gene is TRBJ1-4, the V gene TRBV7-2, with 9 bases identical to TRBD1. CDR3: CASSLGGQGGEKLFF. The CDR3 DNA is TGTGCCAGCAGCTTAGGGGGACAGGGCGGTGAAAAACTGTTTTTT. The full variable domain, with the rest looked up from reference TRBV7-2 and TRBJ1-4, is GAGVSQSPSNKVTEKGKDVELRCDPISGHTALYWYRQSLGQGLEFLIYFQGNSAPDKSGLPSDRFSAERTGGSVSTLTIQRTQQEDSAVYLCASSLGGQGGEKLFFGSGTQLSVL.